The clone carrying this T cell receptor beta chain was counted ten times or more. Using a J-beta primer mix together with a sample-barcoded 5' primer, a second PCR was run for roughly 6 to 12 cycles. TCRdb itself ran the 5' RACE reads through MiXCR, one entry per CDR3 protein. The sample carries under 1,100,000 distinct CDR3 sequences, 20% to 25% recorded once. The data stem from a study of blood T cells in healthy people across ages. This sample was also put to use in a study of T cells of mothers and their children.

This receptor was obtained from a girl aged 2-15 years in good health. Sequenced material: blood.

CDR3 in amino acids: CASSSQENTEAFF. Written as DNA, the CDR3 is TGTGCCAGCAGCTCTCAAGAGAACACTGAAGCTTTCTTT. The chain uses TRBV7-3 and TRBJ1-1; D gene unclear. Between the trimmed V and J ends, which lost 4 bases and 1 base, there was a span of 7 bases. This CDR3 spans 13 amino acids. Germline CDR1 SGHTA, CDR2 FQGTGA.